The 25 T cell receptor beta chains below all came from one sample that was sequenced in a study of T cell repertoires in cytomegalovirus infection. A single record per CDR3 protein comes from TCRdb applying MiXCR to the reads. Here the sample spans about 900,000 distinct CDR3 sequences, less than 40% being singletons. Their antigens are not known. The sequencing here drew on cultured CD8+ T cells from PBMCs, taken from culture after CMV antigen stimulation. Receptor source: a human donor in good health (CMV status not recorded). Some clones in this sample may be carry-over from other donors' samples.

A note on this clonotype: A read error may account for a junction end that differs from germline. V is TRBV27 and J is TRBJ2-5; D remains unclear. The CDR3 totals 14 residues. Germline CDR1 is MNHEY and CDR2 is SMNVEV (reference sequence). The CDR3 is CASSEGPIPETQYF. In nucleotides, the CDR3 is TGTGCCAGCAGCGAAGGACCGATCCCAGAGACTCAGTACTTC.

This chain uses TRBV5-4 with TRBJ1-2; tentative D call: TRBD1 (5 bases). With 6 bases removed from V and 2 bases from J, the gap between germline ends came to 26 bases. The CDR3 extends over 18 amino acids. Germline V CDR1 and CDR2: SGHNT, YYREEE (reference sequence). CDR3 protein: CASTPMIRDPKINYGYTF. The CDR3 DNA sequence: TGTGCCAGCACCCCTATGATCCGGGACCCCAAGATCAACTATGGCTACACCTTC.

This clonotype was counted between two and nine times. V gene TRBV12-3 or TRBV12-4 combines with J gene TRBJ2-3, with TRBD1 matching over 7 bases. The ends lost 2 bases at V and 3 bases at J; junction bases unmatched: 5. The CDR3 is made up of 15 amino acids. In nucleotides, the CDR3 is TGTGCCAGCAGTTTATGGGCAGGGGGAACAGATACGCAGTATTTT. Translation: CASSLWAGGTDTQYF.

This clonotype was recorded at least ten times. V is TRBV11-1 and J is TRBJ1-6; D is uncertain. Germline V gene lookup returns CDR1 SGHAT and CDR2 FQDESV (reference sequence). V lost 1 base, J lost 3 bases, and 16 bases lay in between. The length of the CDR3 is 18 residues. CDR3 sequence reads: CASSLDPAADYYNSPLHF. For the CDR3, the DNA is TGTGCCAGCAGCTTAGACCCGGCGGCAGATTACTATAATTCACCCCTCCACTTT.

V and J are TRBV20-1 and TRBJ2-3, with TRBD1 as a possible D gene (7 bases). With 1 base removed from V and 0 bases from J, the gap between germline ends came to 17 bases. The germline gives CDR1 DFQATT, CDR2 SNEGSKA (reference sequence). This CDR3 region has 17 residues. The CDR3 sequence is CSARGGLTGTSTDTQYF. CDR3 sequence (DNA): TGCAGTGCTAGAGGCGGCCTGACAGGGACTAGCACAGATACGCAGTATTTT.

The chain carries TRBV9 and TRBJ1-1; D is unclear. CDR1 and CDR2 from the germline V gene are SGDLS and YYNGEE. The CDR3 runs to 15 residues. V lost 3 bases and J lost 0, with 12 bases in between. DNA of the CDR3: TGTGCCAGCAGCGCAAACGGAGGGATGAACACTGAAGCTTTCTTT. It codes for CASSANGGMNTEAFF.

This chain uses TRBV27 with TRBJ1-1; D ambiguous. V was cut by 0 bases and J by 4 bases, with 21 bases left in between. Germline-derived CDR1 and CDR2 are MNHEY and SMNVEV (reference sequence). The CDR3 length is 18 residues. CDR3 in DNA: TGTGCCAGCAGTTTATCCGTAGGTAGTATCCTCTGGGGCACTGAAGCTTTCTTT. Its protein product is CASSLSVGSILWGTEAFF.

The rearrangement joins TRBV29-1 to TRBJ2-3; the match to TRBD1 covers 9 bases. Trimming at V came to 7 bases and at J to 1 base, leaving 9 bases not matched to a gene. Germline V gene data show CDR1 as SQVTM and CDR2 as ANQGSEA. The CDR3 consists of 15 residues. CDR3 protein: CSARVRTGGTDTQYF. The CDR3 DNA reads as TGCAGCGCCCGGGTGAGGACAGGGGGCACAGATACGCAGTATTTT.

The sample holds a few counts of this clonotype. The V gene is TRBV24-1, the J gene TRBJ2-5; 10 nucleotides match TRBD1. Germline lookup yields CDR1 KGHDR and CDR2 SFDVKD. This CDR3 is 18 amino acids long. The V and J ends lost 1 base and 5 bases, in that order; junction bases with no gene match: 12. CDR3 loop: CATSDFGPGTGAVETQYF. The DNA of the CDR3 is TGTGCCACCAGTGATTTCGGCCCCGGGACAGGGGCCGTGGAGACCCAGTACTTC.

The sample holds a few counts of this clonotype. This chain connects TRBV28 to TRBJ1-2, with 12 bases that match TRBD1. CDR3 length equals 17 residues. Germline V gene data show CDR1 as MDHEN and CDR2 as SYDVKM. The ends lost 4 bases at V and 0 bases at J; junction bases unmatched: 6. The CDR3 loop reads CASSSRDRGLSNYGYTF. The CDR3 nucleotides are TGTGCCAGCAGTTCCCGGGACAGGGGGCTGTCTAACTATGGCTACACCTTC.

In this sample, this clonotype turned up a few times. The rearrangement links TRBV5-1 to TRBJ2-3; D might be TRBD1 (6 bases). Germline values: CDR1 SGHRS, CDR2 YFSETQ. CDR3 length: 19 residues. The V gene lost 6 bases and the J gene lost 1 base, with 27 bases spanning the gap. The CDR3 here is CASNIYRVGDPIRTDTQYF. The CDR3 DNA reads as TGCGCCAGCAATATCTACAGGGTTGGTGACCCAATCCGCACAGATACGCAGTATTTT.

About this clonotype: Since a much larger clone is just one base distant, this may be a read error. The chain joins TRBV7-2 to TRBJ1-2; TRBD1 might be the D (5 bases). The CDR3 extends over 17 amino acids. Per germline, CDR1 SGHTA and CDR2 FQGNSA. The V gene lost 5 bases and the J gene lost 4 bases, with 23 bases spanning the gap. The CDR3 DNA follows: TGTGCCAGCAGCCCGGGGGTTCCAGTGGGCGGGTCCTATGGCTACACCTTC. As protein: CASSPGVPVGGSYGYTF.

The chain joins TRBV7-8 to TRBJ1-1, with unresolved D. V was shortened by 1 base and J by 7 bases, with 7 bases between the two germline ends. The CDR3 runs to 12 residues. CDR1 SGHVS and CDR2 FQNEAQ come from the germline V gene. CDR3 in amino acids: CASSLVQSEAFF. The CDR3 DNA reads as TGTGCCAGCAGCTTAGTTCAGAGTGAAGCTTTCTTT.

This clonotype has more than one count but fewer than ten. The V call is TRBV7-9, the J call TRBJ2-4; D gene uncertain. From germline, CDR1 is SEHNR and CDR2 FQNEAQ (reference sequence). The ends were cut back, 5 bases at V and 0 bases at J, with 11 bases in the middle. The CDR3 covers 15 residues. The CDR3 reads CASSHAPLAKNIQYF. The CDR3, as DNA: TGTGCCAGCAGCCACGCGCCCCTAGCCAAAAACATTCAGTACTTC.

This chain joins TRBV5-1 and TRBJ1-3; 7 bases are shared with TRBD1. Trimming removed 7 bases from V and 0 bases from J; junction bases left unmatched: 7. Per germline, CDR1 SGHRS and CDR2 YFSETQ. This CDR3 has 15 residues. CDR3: CASREGASSGNTIYF. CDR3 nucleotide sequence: TGCGCCAGCCGCGAGGGGGCGAGCTCTGGAAACACCATATATTTT.

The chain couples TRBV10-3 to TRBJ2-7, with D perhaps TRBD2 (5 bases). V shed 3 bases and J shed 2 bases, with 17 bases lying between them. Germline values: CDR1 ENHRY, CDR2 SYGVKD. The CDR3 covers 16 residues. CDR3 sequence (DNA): TGTGCCATCAGTGACCCACAGTCAGAGGGAACCTACGAGCAGTACGTC. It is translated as CAISDPQSEGTYEQYV.

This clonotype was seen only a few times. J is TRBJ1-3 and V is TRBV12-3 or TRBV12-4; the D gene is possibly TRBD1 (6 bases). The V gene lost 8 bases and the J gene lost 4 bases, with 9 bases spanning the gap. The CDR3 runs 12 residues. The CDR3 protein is CASAGQGNTIYF. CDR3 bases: TGTGCCAGCGCCGGACAGGGAAACACCATATATTTT.

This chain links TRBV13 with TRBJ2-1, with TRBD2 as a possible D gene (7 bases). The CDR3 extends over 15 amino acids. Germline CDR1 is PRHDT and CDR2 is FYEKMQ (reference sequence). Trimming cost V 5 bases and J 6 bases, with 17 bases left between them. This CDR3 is CASSPGLTGANEQFF. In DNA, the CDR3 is TGTGCCAGCAGCCCGGGACTAACGGGGGCCAATGAGCAGTTCTTC.

CDR3 DNA sequence: TGTGCCAGCAGTTACTCGGGACAGGGGCCTGACTATGGCTACACCTTC. Its protein product is CASSYSGQGPDYGYTF. This chain uses TRBV6-6 with TRBJ1-2; 10 bases match TRBD1. The CDR3 consists of 16 residues. V shed 0 bases and J 3 bases; nucleotides not matched to a gene: 4. Germline assignment: CDR1 MNHNY and CDR2 SVGAGI (reference sequence).

CDR3 region: CASSYFPYTGANVLTF. The DNA of the CDR3 is TGTGCCAGCAGTTACTTCCCCTACACTGGGGCCAACGTCCTGACTTTC. This chain links TRBV6-5 with TRBJ2-6; D unclear. CDR1 MNHEY and CDR2 SVGAGI come from the germline V gene. The CDR3 totals 16 residues. V gave up 1 base and J gave up 2 bases, with 9 bases separating them.

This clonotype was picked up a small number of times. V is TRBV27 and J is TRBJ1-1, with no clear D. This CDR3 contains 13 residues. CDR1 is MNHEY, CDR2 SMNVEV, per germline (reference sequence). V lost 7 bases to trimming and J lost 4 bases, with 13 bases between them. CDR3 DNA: TGTGCCAGCACCGGCGGGGTCGGCACTGAAGCTTTCTTT. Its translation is CASTGGVGTEAFF.

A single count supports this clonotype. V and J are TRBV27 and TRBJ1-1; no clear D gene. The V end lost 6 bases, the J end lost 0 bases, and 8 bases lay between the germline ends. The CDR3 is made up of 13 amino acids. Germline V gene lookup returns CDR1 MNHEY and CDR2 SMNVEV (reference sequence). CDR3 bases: TGTGCCAGCAGGGATTGGGTGAACACTGAAGCTTTCTTT. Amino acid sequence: CASRDWVNTEAFF.

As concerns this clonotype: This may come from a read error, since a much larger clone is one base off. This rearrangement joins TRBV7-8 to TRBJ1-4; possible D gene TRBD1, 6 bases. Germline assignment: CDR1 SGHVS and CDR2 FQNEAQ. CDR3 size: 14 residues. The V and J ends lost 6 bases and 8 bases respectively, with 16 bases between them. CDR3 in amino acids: CASRDWGRGEKLFF. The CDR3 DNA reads TGTGCCAGCAGGGACTGGGGGCGGGGGGAAAAACTGTTTTTT.

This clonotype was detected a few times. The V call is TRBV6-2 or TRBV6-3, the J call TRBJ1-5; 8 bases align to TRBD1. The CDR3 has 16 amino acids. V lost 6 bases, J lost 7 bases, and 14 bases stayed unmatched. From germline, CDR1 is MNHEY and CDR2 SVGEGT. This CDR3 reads CASSHERTGSGQPQHF. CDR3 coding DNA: TGTGCCAGCAGCCACGAACGGACAGGGTCGGGGCAGCCCCAGCATTTT.

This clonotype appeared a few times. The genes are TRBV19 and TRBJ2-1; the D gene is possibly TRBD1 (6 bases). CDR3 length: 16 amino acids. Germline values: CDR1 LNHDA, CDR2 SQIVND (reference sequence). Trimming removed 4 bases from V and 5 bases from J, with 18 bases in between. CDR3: CASSTPQKGQHNEQFF. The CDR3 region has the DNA TGTGCCAGTAGTACCCCCCAAAAGGGACAACACAATGAGCAGTTCTTC.